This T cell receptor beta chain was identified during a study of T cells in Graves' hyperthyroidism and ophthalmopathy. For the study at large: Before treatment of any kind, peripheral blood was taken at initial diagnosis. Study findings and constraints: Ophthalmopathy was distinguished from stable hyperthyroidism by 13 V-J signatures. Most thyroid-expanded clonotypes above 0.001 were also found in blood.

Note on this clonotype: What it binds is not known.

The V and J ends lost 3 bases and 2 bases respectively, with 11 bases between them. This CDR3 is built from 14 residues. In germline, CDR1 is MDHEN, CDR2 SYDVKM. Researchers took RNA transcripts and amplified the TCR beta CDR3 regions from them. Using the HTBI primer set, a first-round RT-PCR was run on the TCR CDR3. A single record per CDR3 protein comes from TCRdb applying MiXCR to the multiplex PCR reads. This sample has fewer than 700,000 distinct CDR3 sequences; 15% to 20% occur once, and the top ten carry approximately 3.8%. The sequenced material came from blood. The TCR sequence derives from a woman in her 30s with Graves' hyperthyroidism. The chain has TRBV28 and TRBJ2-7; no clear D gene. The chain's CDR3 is CASSFSSSPYEQYF. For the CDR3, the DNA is TGTGCCAGCAGTTTTTCCTCCAGTCCCTACGAGCAGTACTTC. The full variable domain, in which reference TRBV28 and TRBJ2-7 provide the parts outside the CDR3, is DVKVTQSSRYLVKRTGEKVFLECVQDMDHENMFWYRQDPGLGLRLIYFSYDVKMKEKGDIPEGYSVSREKKERFSLILESASTNQTSMYLCASSFSSSPYEQYFGPGTRLTVT.